The 13 T cell receptor beta chains below all came from one sample that was sequenced in a study of PD-1 blockade in mismatch repair-deficient tumors. Measured with immunoSEQ multiplex PCR; TCRdb has only the in-frame clones, and not every one. The sample includes roughly 50,000 clones, around 80% of them seen just once. The source material was peripheral blood, sampled 4 weeks after starting pembrolizumab. The receptors were gathered from an adult with mismatch repair-deficient cancer.

This chain uses TRBV9 with TRBJ1-4, with 7 bases fitting TRBD1. The CDR3 is made up of 15 amino acids. The germline V gene encodes CDR1 SGDLS and CDR2 YYNGEE. After removal of 3 bases from V and 5 bases from J, the junction contained 7 bases not matched to a gene. CDR3 DNA sequence: TGTGCCAGCAGCGCCTGGGGACAGTCGAATGAAAAACTGTTTTTT. Residues: CASSAWGQSNEKLFF.

This clone has more than one count but fewer than ten. The gene calls are TRBV7-9 and TRBJ2-7; no firm D call. The CDR3 has 12 residues. V gave up 5 bases and J gave up 4 bases, with 9 bases separating them. Per the germline V gene, CDR1 is SEHNR and CDR2 is FQNEAQ (reference sequence). The CDR3 loop reads CASSATRYEQYF. CDR3 nucleotide sequence: TGTGCCAGCAGCGCTACACGATACGAGCAGTACTTC.

This rearrangement joins TRBV7-3 to TRBJ2-3; D may correspond to TRBD1 or TRBD2 (5 bases each). CDR1 and CDR2 (germline): SGHTA, FQGTGA. This CDR3 has 15 residues. V was clipped by 4 bases and J by 4 bases, with 15 bases between them. CDR3 protein: CASSSTGTRADTQYF. The CDR3 DNA reads TGTGCCAGCAGCTCAACCGGGACCCGGGCAGATACGCAGTATTTT. Full variable domain (outside the CDR3, taken from reference TRBV7-3 and TRBJ2-3): GAGVSQTPSNKVTEKGKYVELRCDPISGHTALYWYRQSLGQGPEFLIYFQGTGAADDSGLPNDRFFAVRPEGSVSTLKIQRTERGDSAVYLCASSSTGTRADTQYFGPGTRLTVL.

In DNA form, the CDR3 reads TGTGCCAGCAGCTTTTCTAGAGAGACCCAGTACTTC. Translating it yields CASSFSRETQYF. The V gene is TRBV11-2, the J gene TRBJ2-5; D is unclear. From germline, CDR1 is SGHAT and CDR2 FQNNGV. Trimming pared 3 bases from V and 4 bases from J, leaving 6 bases between. CDR3 size: 12 residues.

The chain joins TRBV7-3 to TRBJ2-2, with D perhaps TRBD1 or TRBD2 (5 bases each). The CDR3 contains 14 residues. Germline CDR1 SGHTA, CDR2 FQGTGA. The V end lost 0 bases, the J end lost 7 bases, and 9 bases lay between the germline ends. CDR3 nucleotides: TGTGCCAGCAGCTTAACGAGGGACCTCGGGGAGCTGTTTTTT. This sequence encodes CASSLTRDLGELFF. The full variable domain, with the rest looked up from reference TRBV7-3 and TRBJ2-2, is GAGVSQTPSNKVTEKGKYVELRCDPISGHTALYWYRQSLGQGPEFLIYFQGTGAADDSGLPNDRFFAVRPEGSVSTLKIQRTERGDSAVYLCASSLTRDLGELFFGEGSRLTVL.

The gene calls are TRBV18 and TRBJ2-1; D may correspond to TRBD1 or TRBD2 (5 bases each). The CDR3 runs 15 residues. The ends were cut back, 5 bases at V and 6 bases at J, with 17 bases in the middle. Germline V gives CDR1 KGHSH, CDR2 LQKENI. The CDR3 loop reads CASSFPLSGPNEQFF. Written as DNA, the CDR3 is TGTGCCAGCTCATTCCCACTCTCGGGGCCCAATGAGCAGTTCTTC.

This clone has more than one count but fewer than ten. The chain links TRBV18 to TRBJ1-5, with 10 bases fitting TRBD1. The CDR3 has 16 amino acids. The germline V gene has CDR1 KGHSH and CDR2 LQKENI. The J segment lost 2 bases and the V segment lost 3 bases, leaving 4 bases of the junction unmatched. The CDR3 protein is CASSPSGTGGNQPQHF. CDR3 nucleotide sequence: TGTGCCAGCTCACCCTCCGGGACAGGGGGCAATCAGCCCCAGCATTTT.

This clone turned up a few times. The rearrangement joins TRBV6-5 to TRBJ1-5, with TRBD1 matching 7 bases. The CDR3 covers 14 residues. In germline, CDR1 is MNHEY, CDR2 SVGAGI. Trimming took 6 bases from V and 7 from J; bases not matched to a gene: 9. The CDR3 region is CASSGTGERQPQHF. In DNA, the CDR3 is TGTGCCAGCAGCGGTACAGGGGAACGACAGCCCCAGCATTTT.

J is TRBJ2-7 and V is TRBV11-2; D perhaps matches TRBD1 (5 bases). V was shortened by 5 bases and J by 2 bases, with 13 bases between the two germline ends. This CDR3 region has 14 residues. CDR1 and CDR2 from the germline V gene are SGHAT and FQNNGV. The CDR3 is CASSPRRTTYEQYF. DNA for the CDR3: TGTGCCAGCAGCCCCCGGCGGACAACCTACGAGCAGTACTTC.

V usage is TRBV7-3 and J usage is TRBJ1-2; D possibly corresponds to TRBD1 (5 bases). The germline V and J ends were trimmed by 3 bases and 7 bases, with 24 bases remaining between them. CDR3 length equals 17 residues. Germline CDR1 SGHTA, CDR2 FQGTGA. The CDR3 bases are TGTGCCAGCAGCTTGACAACCGGCGGGACTGCTGGCGGTGGCTACACCTTC. Its protein product is CASSLTTGGTAGGGYTF.

This clone was observed once. The genes are TRBV27 and TRBJ2-1; D is uncertain. The CDR3 contains 12 residues. From germline, CDR1 is MNHEY and CDR2 SMNVEV (reference sequence). The germline V and J ends were trimmed by 5 bases and 7 bases, with 9 bases remaining between them. As DNA, the CDR3 is TGTGCCAGCAGTCTGGACGGGAATGAGCAGTTCTTC. This codes for CASSLDGNEQFF.

The V gene is TRBV4-2, the J gene TRBJ2-6, with D perhaps TRBD2 (6 bases). V was pared by 3 bases and J by 2 bases, with 11 bases between. CDR1 and CDR2 (germline): LGHNA, YNFKEQ. This CDR3 is 16 amino acids long. The CDR3: CASSQDGEAGANVLTF. CDR3 DNA sequence: TGTGCCAGCAGCCAGGACGGGGAGGCTGGGGCCAACGTCCTGACTTTC.

J is TRBJ2-7 and V is TRBV5-8; D unresolved. Between the trimmed V and J ends, which lost 1 base and 5 bases, there was a span of 13 bases. CDR3 length: 14 residues. CDR1 and CDR2 (germline): SGHTS, YDEGEE. The CDR3 is CASSLSPRIHEQYF. The CDR3 DNA is TGTGCCAGCAGCTTGTCTCCGAGGATCCACGAGCAGTACTTC.